The rows below give T cell receptor beta chains drawn from one sample of a study of CD8 T cells in acute hepatitis C reinfection. TCRdb's copy holds only in-frame clones and misses some; the assay was immunoSEQ multiplex PCR. The table lists around 36,000 clones, 75% to 90% of them singletons. Sequencing was done on a sample of naive CD8+ T cells from PBMCs. The origin of the receptors is a woman between 18 and 29 years old who spontaneously cleared hepatitis C infection. The CDR3 runs from the conserved cysteine through the conserved F or W. Fields, in order: D gene, J gene, clone size, V gene, CDR3 protein, CDR3 DNA. A D gene is named only where the DNA matches it firmly. Clone sizes are given selectively: once, few, many, or a class where the clone is expanded.

>.|TRBJ2-3|.|TRBV11-2
CASSLGPPWQYF
TGTGCCAGCAGCTTAGGACCCCCGTGGCAGTATTTT
>TRBD1|TRBJ2-7|.|TRBV6-5
CASSSGTGNEQYF
TGTGCCAGCAGTTCCGGGACAGGGAACGAGCAGTACTTC
>TRBD1|TRBJ1-1|.|TRBV7-8
CASSLGGGSEAFF
TGTGCCAGCAGCTTGGGAGGGGGCTCTGAAGCTTTCTTT
>.|TRBJ2-6|.|TRBV19
CASSTGLGTGANVLTF
TGTGCCAGTAGTACAGGATTGGGGACTGGGGCCAACGTCCTGACTTTC
>TRBD1|TRBJ2-7|.|TRBV5-6
CASSLGQGNYEQYF
TGTGCCAGCAGCTTGGGACAGGGAAATTACGAGCAGTACTTC
>.|TRBJ1-4|once|TRBV5-8
CASSLNEKLFF
TGTGCCAGCAGCTTGAACGAAAAACTGTTTTTT
>TRBD2|TRBJ2-1|.|TRBV9
CASSGPTSGRFNEQFF
TGTGCCAGCAGCGGGCCGACTAGCGGGAGATTCAATGAGCAGTTCTTC
>.|TRBJ2-7|.|TRBV7-3
CASSLGPGGYEQYF
TGTGCCAGCAGCTTAGGGCCTGGGGGTTACGAGCAGTACTTC
>.|TRBJ1-3|.|TRBV4-2
CASSQDGNTIYF
TGTGCCAGCAGCCAAGATGGAAACACCATATATTTT
>.|TRBJ2-1|.|TRBV2
CASEEVSSDDEQFF
TGTGCCAGCGAGGAGGTTAGCTCGGACGATGAGCAGTTCTTC
>.|TRBJ1-2|.|TRBV5-1
CASSLEWEGRGGYTF
TGCGCCAGCAGCTTGGAATGGGAGGGGAGAGGAGGCTACACCTTC
>.|TRBJ1-1|.|TRBV27
CASRALGNTEAFF
TGTGCCAGCCGGGCCCTTGGAAACACTGAAGCTTTCTTT
>.|TRBJ2-7|few|TRBV2
CASSDSLEQYF
TGTGCCAGCAGTGACTCTCTCGAGCAGTACTTC
>.|TRBJ1-4|.|TRBV5-4
CASGWWSATNEKLFF
TGTGCCAGCGGCTGGTGGAGTGCAACTAATGAAAAACTGTTTTTT
>.|TRBJ1-1|once|TRBV16
CASSHILGGDTEAFF
TGTGCCAGCAGCCATATATTGGGGGGAGACACTGAAGCTTTCTTT
>.|TRBJ2-1|once|TRBV7-3
CASSLADSSYNEQFF
TGTGCCAGCAGCTTAGCGGACAGCTCCTACAATGAGCAGTTCTTC
>.|TRBJ2-3|.|TRBV2
CASRGDTQYF
TGTGCCAGCAGAGGGGATACGCAGTATTTT
>.|TRBJ2-3|.|TRBV27
CASTDDGANTQYF
TGTGCCAGCACTGACGACGGGGCAAATACGCAGTATTTT
>TRBD1|TRBJ1-1|.|TRBV14
CASSPDRVWDTEAFF
TGTGCCAGCAGCCCGGACAGGGTTTGGGACACTGAAGCTTTCTTT
>.|TRBJ2-1|.|TRBV10-3
CAISAAGQSPTEQFF
TGTGCCATCAGTGCCGCGGGTCAAAGTCCAACTGAGCAGTTCTTC
>.|TRBJ2-2|.|TRBV18
CASSLSAGTGELFF
TGTGCCAGCTCCCTGTCGGCAGGCACCGGGGAGCTGTTTTTT
>.|TRBJ1-4|.|TRBV4-1
CASSQDWNAGEKLFF
TGCGCCAGCAGCCAAGATTGGAACGCCGGGGAAAAACTGTTTTTT
>.|TRBJ2-1|.|TRBV29-1
CSVAGSSYNEQFF
TGCAGCGTTGCCGGAAGCTCCTACAATGAGCAGTTCTTC
>.|TRBJ2-7|.|TRBV27
CASSPYTPSYEQYF
TGTGCCAGCAGTCCCTATACCCCCTCCTACGAGCAGTACTTC
>TRBD1|TRBJ2-7|.|TRBV27
CASSLRTGSYEQYF
TGTGCCAGCAGTTTAAGGACAGGGAGTTACGAGCAGTACTTC
>.|TRBJ2-1|.|TRBV7-2
CASAPPGNEQFF
TGTGCCAGCGCACCTCCGGGCAATGAGCAGTTCTTC
>TRBD1|TRBJ2-7|.|TRBV10-2
CASSPDRVYEQYF
TGCGCCAGCAGCCCAGACAGGGTCTACGAGCAGTACTTC
>TRBD1|TRBJ1-1|.|TRBV7-9
CASSSRRQGVYDEAFF
TGTGCCAGCAGCTCAAGACGACAGGGAGTCTATGATGAAGCTTTCTTT
>TRBD1|TRBJ1-2|.|TRBV5-1
CASSSPTQGDYGYTF
TGCGCCAGCAGCTCACCGACCCAGGGGGACTATGGCTACACCTTC
>.|TRBJ1-4|.|TRBV1
CTSSPIRDGNEKLFF
TGCACCAGCAGCCCTATCCGGGACGGTAATGAAAAACTGTTTTTT
>.|TRBJ2-5|.|TRBV7-9
CASSFPEGQETQYF
TGTGCCAGCAGCTTTCCGGAGGGCCAAGAGACCCAGTACTTC
>.|TRBJ1-2|.|TRBV27
CASSLSPELYGYTF
TGTGCCAGCAGTTTATCGCCAGAGCTCTATGGCTACACCTTC
>.|TRBJ1-2|.|TRBV9
CASGSYGYTF
TGTGCCAGCGGTAGCTATGGCTACACCTTC
>TRBD1|TRBJ2-7|.|TRBV27
CASSWTGSGSYEQYF
TGTGCCAGCAGTTGGACAGGGTCGGGCTCCTACGAGCAGTACTTC
>.|TRBJ2-2|.|TRBV28
CASRSLVGGPGELFF
TGTGCCAGCAGATCACTGGTGGGAGGCCCCGGGGAGCTGTTTTTT
>TRBD2|TRBJ2-3|.|TRBV7-9
CASSLRRLAVTDTQYF
TGTGCCAGCAGCCTACGTCGACTAGCTGTCACAGATACGCAGTATTTT
>.|TRBJ2-1|.|TRBV25-1
CASSSISGSLYNEQFF
TGTGCCAGCAGTTCTATAAGCGGATCCCTGTACAATGAGCAGTTCTTC
>TRBD2|TRBJ2-2|.|TRBV27
CASSLGLDGGELFF
TGTGCCAGCAGTTTAGGACTAGATGGCGGGGAGCTGTTTTTT
>.|TRBJ2-7|.|TRBV9
CASSPFRGDEQYF
TGTGCCAGCAGCCCATTCAGGGGCGACGAGCAGTACTTC
>.|TRBJ2-3|.|TRBV4-1
CASRPDRTDTQYF
TGCGCCAGCAGACCCGACAGGACAGATACGCAGTATTTT
>.|TRBJ2-7|.|TRBV20-1
CSARAAYEQYF
TGCAGTGCTAGAGCTGCCTACGAGCAGTACTTC